This T cell receptor beta chain was retrieved from a study of blood T cells in healthy people across ages. Worth noting for this clonotype: Antigen unknown.

Germline V lookup: CDR1 DFQATT, CDR2 SNEGSKA (reference sequence). Trimming shortened V by 0 bases and J by 9 bases, and 6 bases separated the two germline ends. The CDR3 consists of 11 residues. With a J-beta primer mix and a sample-barcoded 5' primer, a second PCR ran 7 to 11 cycles. TCRdb reprocessed the 5' RACE reads via MiXCR and lists one record per CDR3 protein. The sample has fewer than 2 million distinct CDR3 sequences; about two fifths are singletons. General study results and limits: A strong correlation between TCR beta diversity and naive T cell percentage was seen.

This TCR derives from a human donor in good health. The J gene is TRBJ2-1, the V gene TRBV20-1; D is undetermined. The specimen was blood. CDR3 in DNA: TGCAGTGCTAGAGATCGGACTGAGCAGTTCTTC. Protein sequence: CSARDRTEQFF.